The 17 T cell receptor beta chains in this list originate from one sample, sequenced in a study of blood T cell repertoires in COVID-19. Clones were read by immunoSEQ multiplex PCR, and TCRdb kept only the in-frame ones, dropping some. The sample consists of around 400,000 clones, 80% to 90% of them appearing once. The source material was peripheral blood. These receptors all come from a man aged 35 to 55 with acute or convalescent COVID-19.

The chain joins TRBV4-3 to TRBJ1-1, with a weak D call TRBD1 (6 bases). Germline CDR1 and CDR2: LGHNA and YSLEER. The CDR3 length is 13 residues. V lost 0 bases to trimming and J lost 8 bases, with 10 bases between them. The CDR3 region is CASSQEQGSEAFF. For the CDR3, the DNA is TGCGCCAGCAGCCAAGAGCAGGGGTCGGAAGCTTTCTTT.

V and J are TRBV10-3 and TRBJ1-2; no clear D. Germline values: CDR1 ENHRY, CDR2 SYGVKD. The CDR3 sequence is 11 residues long. V was trimmed by 8 bases and J by 7 bases, leaving 11 bases between them. In DNA form, the CDR3 reads TGTGCCATCCGGTGGGGAGGTGGCTACACCTTC. This sequence encodes CAIRWGGGYTF.

The J gene is TRBJ2-7, the V gene TRBV11-2, with 7 bases identical to TRBD2. The ends lost 8 bases at V and 3 bases at J; junction bases unmatched: 16. The CDR3 runs to 16 residues. Germline V CDR1 and CDR2: SGHAT, FQNNGV. CDR3 DNA sequence: TGTGCCAGCGAGTCCCGGGTGCGGGAGATTGGCTACGAGCAGTACTTC. Translating it yields CASESRVREIGYEQYF.

The chain employs TRBV4-2 and TRBJ1-2; 9 nucleotides line up with TRBD1. The junction had 9 bases not matched to a gene; V was cut back by 1 base and J by 6 bases. CDR3 length: 16 amino acids. The germline V gene has CDR1 LGHNA and CDR2 YNFKEQ. DNA of the CDR3: TGTGCCAGCAGCCAAGTGGGAGGGACAGGGACGAATGGCTACACCTTC. It encodes CASSQVGGTGTNGYTF.

This chain connects TRBV19 to TRBJ1-2; the D is unclear. Germline CDR1 is LNHDA and CDR2 is SQIVND (reference sequence). V was shortened by 3 bases and J by 6 bases, with 20 bases between the two germline ends. The CDR3 covers 16 residues. CDR3 in DNA: TGTGCCAGTAGTATTCAAAAAAGCCTGCCGTCCGATGGCTACACCTTC. Residues: CASSIQKSLPSDGYTF.

This chain joins TRBV7-6 and TRBJ2-2; D gene ambiguous. The CDR3 runs 13 residues. Germline CDR1 and CDR2: SGHVS and FNYEAQ. The V end was cut by 2 bases, the J end by 8 bases, with 9 bases between. CDR3 sequence: CASSLRPGGELFF. CDR3 nucleotide sequence: TGTGCCAGCAGCTTAAGGCCCGGGGGGGAGCTGTTTTTT.

J is TRBJ2-1 and V is TRBV7-9; 9 bases align to TRBD2. CDR1 is SEHNR, CDR2 FQNEAQ, per germline (reference sequence). This CDR3 region has 16 residues. Trimming at V came to 0 bases and at J to 7 bases, leaving 7 bases not matched to a gene. DNA of the CDR3: TGTGCCAGCAGCTTAGCGCGGGGGGGCCGGTTGAATGAGCAGTTCTTC. This encodes CASSLARGGRLNEQFF.

This clone was picked up one time. This chain links TRBV7-3 with TRBJ2-7; 8 positions match TRBD2. CDR3 length equals 13 residues. Germline-derived CDR1 and CDR2 are SGHTA and FQGTGA. Losses at the gene ends were 5 bases for V and 6 bases for J; bases not matched to a gene: 6. This CDR3 is CASSRLAGGEQYF. In nucleotides, the CDR3 is TGTGCCAGCAGCCGCCTAGCGGGCGGCGAGCAGTACTTC.

This clone was found a few times. This chain links TRBV18 with TRBJ1-2; D might be TRBD1 (5 bases). The CDR3 covers 18 residues. Germline V gene data show CDR1 as KGHSH and CDR2 as LQKENI. V lost 1 base and J 6 bases, leaving 24 bases between the germline ends. CDR3 in DNA: TGTGCCAGCTCACCACTACTGCCCGGGACTAACTTAGGGGATGGCTACACCTTC. Translation: CASSPLLPGTNLGDGYTF.

The gene calls are TRBV28 and TRBJ1-2; D may be TRBD1 (5 bases). The CDR3 length is 16 residues. Germline-derived CDR1 and CDR2 are MDHEN and SYDVKM. V shed 6 bases and J shed 2 bases, with 19 bases lying between them. The CDR3 DNA sequence: TGTGCCAGCAGCCGCATGGGACTTCTCACAAACTATGGCTACACCTTC. Translation: CASSRMGLLTNYGYTF.

V and J are TRBV6-2 or TRBV6-3 and TRBJ1-1; no definite D call. Looked up from germline, CDR1 is MNHEY and CDR2 is SVGEGT. The CDR3 runs to 14 residues. Trimming took 6 bases from V and 4 from J, leaving 15 bases between them. CDR3 nucleotides: TGTGCCAGCAGCACTGAGGGAGGGAGCACTGAAGCTTTCTTT. It specifies CASSTEGGSTEAFF.

This clone was seen just once. This chain uses TRBV18 with TRBJ1-3, with 8 bases aligning to TRBD1. J was trimmed by 0 bases and V by 3 bases; bases with no gene match: 1. Per the germline V gene, CDR1 is KGHSH and CDR2 is LQKENI. The CDR3 has 15 residues. CDR3 sequence (DNA): TGTGCCAGCTCACCGGGACAGGTCTCTGGAAACACCATATATTTT. Protein product: CASSPGQVSGNTIYF.

The rearrangement links TRBV15 to TRBJ1-5; TRBD1 matches 7 bases. Per germline, CDR1 LNHNV and CDR2 YYDKDF (reference sequence). Trimming removed 0 bases from V and 7 bases from J; junction bases left unmatched: 15. The CDR3 totals 18 residues. The CDR3 region has the DNA TGTGCCACCAGCAGAGAAGCACAGGGGAAAAAGTATATCCAGCCCCAGCATTTT. Translating it yields CATSREAQGKKYIQPQHF.

The chain uses TRBV28 and TRBJ2-3; no clear D. Germline V gene data show CDR1 as MDHEN and CDR2 as SYDVKM. Trimming removed 2 bases at V and 6 bases at J, with 9 bases between. The length of the CDR3 is 13 residues. The CDR3 DNA reads as TGTGCCAGCAGTTTAAAGGCGGTTGATACGCAGTATTTT. Its protein product is CASSLKAVDTQYF.

A single count supports this clone. The chain employs TRBV27 and TRBJ1-1; TRBD1 might be the D (6 bases). CDR3 size: 15 residues. V was shortened by 5 bases and J by 6 bases, with 19 bases between the two germline ends. Germline assignment: CDR1 MNHEY and CDR2 SMNVEV (reference sequence). Here the CDR3 reads CASSPLVRGFAEAFF. CDR3 bases: TGTGCCAGCAGTCCCCTAGTCAGGGGCTTTGCTGAAGCTTTCTTT.

This sequence joins TRBV9 and TRBJ2-1; 8 positions agree with TRBD1. The CDR3 runs 15 residues. In germline, CDR1 is SGDLS, CDR2 YYNGEE. Unmatched junction bases numbered 3, after V lost 1 base and J lost 3 bases. Here the CDR3 reads CASSVSGTGYNEQFF. Here the CDR3 DNA reads TGTGCCAGCAGCGTATCCGGGACAGGCTACAATGAGCAGTTCTTC.

The table lists this clone with a few counts. J is TRBJ1-5 and V is TRBV6-4; tentative D call: TRBD1 (5 bases). Trimming took 2 bases from V and 4 from J, leaving 6 bases between them. The CDR3 is made up of 13 amino acids. The germline gives CDR1 MRHNA, CDR2 SNTAGT. CDR3 sequence: CASSDDSNQPQHF. In DNA form, the CDR3 reads TGTGCCAGCAGTGACGACAGTAATCAGCCCCAGCATTTT.